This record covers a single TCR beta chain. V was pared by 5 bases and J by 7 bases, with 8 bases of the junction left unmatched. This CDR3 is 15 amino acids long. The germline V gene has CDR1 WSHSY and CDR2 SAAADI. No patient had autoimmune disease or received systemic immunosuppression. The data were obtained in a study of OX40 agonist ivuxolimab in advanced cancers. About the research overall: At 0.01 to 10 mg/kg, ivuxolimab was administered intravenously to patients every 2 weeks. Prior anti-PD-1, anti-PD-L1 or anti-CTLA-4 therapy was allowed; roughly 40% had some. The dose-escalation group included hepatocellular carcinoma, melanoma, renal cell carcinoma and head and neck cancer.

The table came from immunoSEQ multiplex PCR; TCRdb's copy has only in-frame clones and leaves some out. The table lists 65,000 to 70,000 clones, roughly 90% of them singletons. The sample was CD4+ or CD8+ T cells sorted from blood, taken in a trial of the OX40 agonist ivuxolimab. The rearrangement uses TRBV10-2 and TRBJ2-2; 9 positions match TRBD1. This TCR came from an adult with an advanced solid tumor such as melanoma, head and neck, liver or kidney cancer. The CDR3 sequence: CASSPTTGGIGELFF. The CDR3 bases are TGCGCCAGCAGTCCTACGACAGGGGGGATCGGGGAGCTGTTTTTT.